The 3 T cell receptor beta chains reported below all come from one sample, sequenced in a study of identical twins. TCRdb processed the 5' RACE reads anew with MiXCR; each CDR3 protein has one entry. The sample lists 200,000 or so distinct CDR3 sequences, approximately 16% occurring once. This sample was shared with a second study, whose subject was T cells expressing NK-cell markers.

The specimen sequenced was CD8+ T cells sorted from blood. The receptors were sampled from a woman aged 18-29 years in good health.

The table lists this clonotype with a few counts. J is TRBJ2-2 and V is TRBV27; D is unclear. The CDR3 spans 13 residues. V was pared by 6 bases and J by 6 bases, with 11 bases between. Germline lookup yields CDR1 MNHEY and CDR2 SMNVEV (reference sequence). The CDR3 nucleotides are TGTGCCAGCAGCTACTCCTGGGCCGGGGAGCTGTTTTTT. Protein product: CASSYSWAGELFF.

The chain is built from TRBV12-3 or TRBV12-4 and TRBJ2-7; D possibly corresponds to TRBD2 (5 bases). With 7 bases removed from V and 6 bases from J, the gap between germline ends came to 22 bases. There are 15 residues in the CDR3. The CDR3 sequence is CASTSGMTKGGEQYF. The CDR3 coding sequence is TGTGCCAGCACTTCGGGAATGACAAAAGGAGGCGAGCAGTACTTC.

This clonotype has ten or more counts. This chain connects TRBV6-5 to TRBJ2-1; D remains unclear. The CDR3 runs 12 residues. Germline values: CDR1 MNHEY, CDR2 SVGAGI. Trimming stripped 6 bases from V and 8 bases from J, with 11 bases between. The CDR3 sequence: CASSQGEDEQFF. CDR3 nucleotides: TGTGCCAGCAGCCAAGGAGAAGATGAGCAGTTCTTC.